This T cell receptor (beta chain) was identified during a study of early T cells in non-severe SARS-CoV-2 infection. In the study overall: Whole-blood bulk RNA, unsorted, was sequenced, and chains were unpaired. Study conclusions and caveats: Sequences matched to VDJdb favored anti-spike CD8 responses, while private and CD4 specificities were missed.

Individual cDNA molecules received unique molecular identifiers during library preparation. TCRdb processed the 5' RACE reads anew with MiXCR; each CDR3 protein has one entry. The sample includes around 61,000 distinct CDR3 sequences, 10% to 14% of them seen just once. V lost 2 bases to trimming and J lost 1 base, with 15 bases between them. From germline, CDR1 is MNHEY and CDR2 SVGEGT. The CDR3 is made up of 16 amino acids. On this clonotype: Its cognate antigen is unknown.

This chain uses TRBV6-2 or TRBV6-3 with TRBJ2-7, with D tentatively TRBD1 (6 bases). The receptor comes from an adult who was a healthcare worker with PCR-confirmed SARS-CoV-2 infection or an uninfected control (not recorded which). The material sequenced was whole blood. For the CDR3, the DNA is TGTGCCAGCAGTTACACGACAGGTTATCGGTCCTACGAGCAGTACTTC. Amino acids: CASSYTTGYRSYEQYF.